A single sample is the source of the 16 T cell receptor beta chains below, sequenced in a study of blood T cell repertoires in COVID-19. Generated by immunoSEQ multiplex PCR, the TCRdb table keeps only in-frame clones and is missing some. The sample has more than 150,000 clones, about 75% seen once. The material sequenced was peripheral blood. The receptors shown here come from a woman between 65 and 79 years old with acute or convalescent COVID-19.

This sequence joins TRBV15 and TRBJ2-1; 11 nucleotides agree with TRBD2. The CDR3 covers 17 residues. Unmatched junction bases numbered 3, after V lost 1 base and J lost 1 base. Germline V gene lookup returns CDR1 LNHNV and CDR2 YYDKDF (reference sequence). This CDR3 reads CATSRGLAGLSYNEQFF. The CDR3 bases are TGTGCCACCAGCAGAGGACTAGCGGGATTGTCCTACAATGAGCAGTTCTTC.

V and J are TRBV9 and TRBJ1-1, with 8 positions matching TRBD1. In germline, CDR1 is SGDLS, CDR2 YYNGEE. Trimming removed 5 bases from V and 4 bases from J; junction bases left unmatched: 10. There are 15 residues in the CDR3. In nucleotides, the CDR3 is TGTGCCAGCAGTTTTTCAGGGGGCCCAGGCACTGAAGCTTTCTTT. Amino acids: CASSFSGGPGTEAFF.

The chain couples TRBV5-8 to TRBJ1-5; D uncertain. The germline V gene has CDR1 SGHTS and CDR2 YDEGEE. The CDR3 runs to 12 residues. The germline V and J ends were trimmed by 4 bases and 9 bases, with 11 bases remaining between them. The CDR3 nucleotides read TGTGCCAGCAGCCCGTATCCTCGGCCCCAGCATTTT. Translation: CASSPYPRPQHF.

Only one count was recorded for this clone. This chain uses TRBV7-3 with TRBJ2-3, with 9 bases lining up with TRBD2. CDR1 SGHTA and CDR2 FQGTGA come from the germline V gene. V dropped 3 bases and J dropped 0; count of bases not matched to a gene: 7. The CDR3 totals 17 residues. For the CDR3, the DNA is TGTGCCAGCAGCTTGTTGGCTAGCGGGGTCAGCACAGATACGCAGTATTTT. Protein: CASSLLASGVSTDTQYF.

The chain couples TRBV15 to TRBJ1-2; 7 bases align to TRBD1. Trimming cost V 5 bases and J 5 bases; bases outside gene matches: 5. Germline V gene data show CDR1 as LNHNV and CDR2 as YYDKDF (reference sequence). The CDR3 consists of 13 residues. CDR3 sequence (DNA): TGTGCCACCAGCTTACCAGGGGGTTATGGCTACACCTTC. Protein sequence: CATSLPGGYGYTF. Full variable domain (rest looked up from reference TRBV15 and TRBJ1-2): DAMVIQNPRYQVTQFGKPVTLSCSQTLNHNVMYWYQQKSSQAPKLLFHYYDKDFNNEADTPDNFQSRRPNTSFCFLDIRSPGLGDTAMYLCATSLPGGYGYTFGSGTRLTVV.

The rearrangement joins TRBV19 to TRBJ1-4; 7 bases match TRBD1. The CDR3 consists of 12 residues. Germline V gene lookup returns CDR1 LNHDA and CDR2 SQIVND (reference sequence). V lost 6 bases to trimming and J lost 7 bases; unmatched junction nucleotides: 2. The CDR3 reads CASSDRVEKLFF. Written as DNA, the CDR3 is TGTGCCAGTAGCGACAGGGTTGAAAAACTGTTTTTT.

The gene calls are TRBV19 and TRBJ2-1; possibly TRBD2 for D (6 bases). Germline assignment: CDR1 LNHDA and CDR2 SQIVND (reference sequence). CDR3 length equals 12 residues. The ends were cut back, 10 bases at V and 7 bases at J, with 14 bases in the middle. DNA of the CDR3: TGTGCCACGGGTCACCGGGGGAATGAGCAGTTCTTC. It translates to CATGHRGNEQFF.

The chain links TRBV30 to TRBJ2-1; 10 bases align to TRBD2. Looked up from germline, CDR1 is GTSNPN and CDR2 is SVGIG (reference sequence). The CDR3 is 14 amino acids. The trim removed 1 base at V and 4 bases at J, leaving 1 base unmatched. This CDR3 reads CAWSGTSGYNEQFF. The CDR3, as DNA: TGTGCCTGGAGTGGGACTAGCGGATACAATGAGCAGTTCTTC. Looking up the rest from reference TRBV30 and TRBJ2-1 gives the full variable domain: SQTIHQWPATLVQPVGSPLSLECTVEGTSNPNLYWYRQAAGRGLQLLFYSVGIGQISSEVPQNLSASRPQDRQFILSSKKLLLSDSGFYLCAWSGTSGYNEQFFGPGTRLTVL.

The chain couples TRBV20-1 to TRBJ2-1, with 9 bases identical to TRBD2. The CDR3 sequence is 15 residues long. Germline CDR1 DFQATT, CDR2 SNEGSKA (reference sequence). J lost 9 bases, V lost 3 bases, and 12 bases had no gene match. The CDR3 is CSASFEAGGPFEQFF. In nucleotides, the CDR3 is TGCAGTGCTAGTTTCGAGGCGGGAGGGCCGTTTGAGCAGTTCTTC.

This clone was counted a few times. The rearrangement joins TRBV7-8 to TRBJ2-3; D perhaps matches TRBD1 (6 bases). The CDR3 loop spans 15 amino acids. The V gene's germline CDR1 is SGHVS and CDR2 FQNEAQ. Trimming removed 7 bases at V and 5 bases at J, with 19 bases between. This CDR3 is CASTFSRQVGDTQYF. The CDR3 DNA follows: TGTGCCAGCACCTTTTCCCGACAGGTTGGAGATACGCAGTATTTT.

Comments on this clone: Its ends do not fully match the called genes, so a read error is possible. The chain combines TRBV7-9 with TRBJ2-2, with a possible D match to TRBD2 (5 bases). Per the germline V gene, CDR1 is SEHNR and CDR2 is FQNEAQ (reference sequence). CDR3 size: 14 residues. CDR3 loop: CASSLGRDPGELFF. The CDR3 coding sequence is TGTGCCAGCAGCTTAGGCAGAGACCCCGGGGAGTTGTTTTTT.

The chain carries TRBV29-1 and TRBJ2-3, with 11 bases lining up with TRBD2. Per germline, CDR1 SQVTM and CDR2 ANQGSEA. The ends lost 5 bases at V and 4 bases at J; junction bases unmatched: 8. The CDR3 loop spans 15 amino acids. The DNA of the CDR3 is TGCAGCGTTTGGGATCTACTAGCGGGAGCAGATACGCAGTATTTT. Encoded protein: CSVWDLLAGADTQYF.

This sequence joins TRBV2 and TRBJ2-2, with D uncertain. CDR3 size: 15 residues. The germline V and J ends were trimmed by 2 bases and 0 bases, with 7 bases remaining between them. Germline V gives CDR1 SNHLY, CDR2 FYNNEI. CDR3 DNA sequence: TGTGCCAGCAGTGAAATTACACCGAACACCGGGGAGCTGTTTTTT. It encodes CASSEITPNTGELFF. The variable domain in full, with the rest retrieved from reference TRBV2 and TRBJ2-2, is EPEVTQTPSHQVTQMGQEVILRCVPISNHLYFYWYRQILGQKVEFLVSFYNNEISEKSEIFDDQFSVERPDGSNFTLKIRSTKLEDSAMYFCASSEITPNTGELFFGEGSRLTVL.

This chain joins TRBV7-9 and TRBJ2-6; the D gene is possibly TRBD1 (5 bases). Germline V gene data show CDR1 as SEHNR and CDR2 as FQNEAQ (reference sequence). This CDR3 spans 16 amino acids. V lost 1 base to trimming and J lost 1 base, with 8 bases between them. The CDR3 sequence is CASSLVTGSGANVLTF. CDR3 coding DNA: TGTGCCAGCAGCTTAGTAACAGGATCTGGGGCCAACGTCCTGACTTTC.

V usage is TRBV5-4 and J usage is TRBJ2-1, with D perhaps TRBD2 (5 bases). The CDR3 covers 17 residues. V gave up 4 bases and J gave up 0 bases, with 17 bases separating them. Germline assignment: CDR1 SGHNT and CDR2 YYREEE (reference sequence). CDR3 sequence (DNA): TGTGCCAGCAGCCCGCAAGCCTCTAGCCACTCCTACAATGAGCAGTTCTTC. This translates into CASSPQASSHSYNEQFF.

V is TRBV5-1 and J is TRBJ2-1; TRBD2 might be the D (5 bases). This CDR3 has 16 residues. V gave up 4 bases and J gave up 0 bases, with 14 bases separating them. In germline, CDR1 is SGHRS, CDR2 YFSETQ. The CDR3 DNA reads as TGCGCCAGCAGCCTACCGAGACTAAGCTCCTACAATGAGCAGTTCTTC. Residues: CASSLPRLSSYNEQFF.